The rows below give T cell receptor beta chains drawn from one sample of a study of blood T cell repertoires in COVID-19. Repertoires were generated with immunoSEQ multiplex PCR, while TCRdb's copy carries only in-frame clones and drops some. Of about 410,000 clones in the sample, 75% to 90% were seen once. Sequenced sample: peripheral blood. The receptors stem from a middle-aged woman with COVID-19, enrolled during active disease. Each CDR3 is given with its conserved first and last residue. D genes are given only for firm matches. Rows give clone size only sometimes, using once, few, many, or a class for an expanded clone.

D gene	V gene	J gene	clone size	CDR3 protein	CDR3 DNA
NA	TRBV6-5	TRBJ2-1	NA	CASTGGADEQFF	TGTGCCAGCACTGGGGGCGCGGATGAGCAGTTCTTC
NA	TRBV29-1	TRBJ1-1	NA	CSVGEGDTEAFF	TGCAGCGTTGGCGAGGGGGACACTGAAGCTTTCTTT
TRBD1	TRBV7-3	TRBJ1-1	NA	CASSRDRANTEAFF	TGTGCCAGCAGCAGAGACAGGGCGAACACTGAAGCTTTCTTT
NA	TRBV18	TRBJ1-4	once	CASSVGGIDEKLFF	TGTGCCAGCTCAGTCGGGGGGATTGATGAAAAACTGTTTTTT
TRBD1	TRBV5-1	TRBJ1-2	NA	CASSTGTGETTF	TGCGCCAGCAGCACTGGGACAGGCGAGACCACCTTC
TRBD2	TRBV28	TRBJ2-5	NA	CASSGQTSGRGETQYF	TGTGCCAGCAGTGGGCAAACTAGCGGGAGGGGAGAGACCCAGTACTTC
TRBD1	TRBV3-1/TRBV3-2	TRBJ1-4	NA	CASSQGTGKVEKLFF	TGTGCCAGCAGCCAAGGGACAGGGAAAGTGGAAAAACTGTTTTTT
NA	TRBV28	TRBJ1-4	NA	CASSPGESPLGEKLFF	TGTGCCAGCAGCCCTGGGGAGTCCCCGCTGGGTGAAAAACTGTTTTTT
TRBD1	TRBV6-6	TRBJ1-4	once	CASREGAAEKLFF	TGTGCCAGCAGGGAGGGGGCCGCTGAAAAACTGTTTTTT
NA	TRBV28	TRBJ1-1	once	CASSLPQGRAFF	TGTGCCAGCAGTTTACCACAGGGCAGGGCTTTCTTT
TRBD1	TRBV9	TRBJ1-4	NA	CASSARQGEPTNEKLFF	TGTGCCAGCAGCGCCAGACAGGGGGAACCAACTAATGAAAAACTGTTTTTT
NA	TRBV10-3	TRBJ1-3	NA	CAISESVTGVGGNTIYF	TGTGCCATCAGTGAGTCGGTAACGGGGGTCGGTGGAAACACCATATATTTT
TRBD1	TRBV5-6	TRBJ1-2	NA	CASSLQGDKDGYTF	TGTGCCAGCAGCTTGCAGGGGGATAAGGATGGCTACACCTTC
NA	TRBV5-6	TRBJ1-4	NA	CASSSLRGRHTNEKLFF	TGTGCCAGCAGCTCTCTCAGGGGAAGGCATACTAATGAAAAACTGTTTTTT
NA	TRBV4-1	TRBJ2-7	NA	CASSHGDTTYEQYF	TGCGCCAGCAGCCATGGGGACACAACCTACGAGCAGTACTTC
NA	TRBV6-5	TRBJ2-2	few	CASMILTNTGELFF	TGTGCCAGCATGATACTAACGAACACCGGGGAGCTGTTTTTT
NA	TRBV4-1	TRBJ1-1	NA	CASSRRTVERRLMGTEAFF	TGCGCCAGCAGCCGACGGACAGTCGAGCGCAGGCTCATGGGGACTGAAGCTTTCTTT
TRBD1	TRBV6-4	TRBJ2-1	few	CASSEYLGQASEQFF	TGTGCCAGCAGTGAGTACCTTGGACAGGCAAGTGAGCAGTTCTTC
TRBD1	TRBV5-1	TRBJ2-7	NA	CASKVRDRGTYEQYF	TGCGCCAGCAAAGTCCGGGACAGGGGAACCTACGAGCAGTACTTC
NA	TRBV5-8	TRBJ1-5	NA	CASSLLVSNQPQHF	TGTGCCAGCAGCTTGCTCGTGAGCAATCAGCCCCAGCATTTT
NA	TRBV27	TRBJ2-2	NA	CASSLARVNTGELFF	TGTGCCAGCAGTTTAGCCAGGGTGAACACCGGGGAGCTGTTTTTT
NA	TRBV5-1	TRBJ1-4	NA	CASSLGGPTNEKLFF	TGCGCCAGCAGCTTGGGCGGCCCAACTAATGAAAAACTGTTTTTT
NA	TRBV7-2	TRBJ1-1	NA	CASSSRIGRAEAFF	TGTGCCAGCAGCTCCAGGATAGGGAGGGCTGAAGCTTTCTTT